These 7 T cell receptor beta chains share one sample of origin, sequenced in a study of T cell responses to AZD1222 COVID-19 vaccine. Sequencing was performed with immunoSEQ multiplex PCR; in TCRdb, only in-frame clones are kept and a portion is missing. The sample has about 66,000 clones; 75% to 95% are singletons. Material: peripheral blood, obtained 28 days after the second dose of the MenACWY control vaccine. The receptors here all came from an adult who received the MenACWY meningococcal vaccine as a control.

The gene calls are TRBV27 and TRBJ1-2, with 9 bases matching TRBD1. The length of the CDR3 is 16 residues. Germline lookup yields CDR1 MNHEY and CDR2 SMNVEV (reference sequence). V shed 6 bases, J shed 6 bases, and the junction held 14 bases outside the gene matches. CDR3 region: CASSLRVGTGYHGYTF. The CDR3 nucleotides are TGTGCCAGCAGCCTCAGAGTGGGGACAGGGTACCATGGCTACACCTTC.

The V call is TRBV28, the J call TRBJ1-6; unclear D gene. The CDR3 consists of 14 residues. CDR1 MDHEN and CDR2 SYDVKM come from the germline V gene. CDR3 sequence (DNA): TGTGCGGTCAAGGAGGCAAGCTATAATTCACCCCTCCACTTT. This translates into CAVKEASYNSPLHF.

The rearrangement links TRBV2 to TRBJ1-2; a possible D gene is TRBD1 (6 bases). V was cut by 3 bases and J by 5 bases, with 13 bases left in between. Germline assignment: CDR1 SNHLY and CDR2 FYNNEI. The CDR3 extends over 14 amino acids. The CDR3 DNA follows: TGTGCCAGCAGTGACGGGGGGCAAGGGTATGGCTACACCTTC. Its translation is CASSDGGQGYGYTF.

This clone appeared once. V is TRBV27 and J is TRBJ1-5, with D tentatively TRBD1 (5 bases). The germline V gene has CDR1 MNHEY and CDR2 SMNVEV (reference sequence). V was clipped by 2 bases and J by 0 bases, with 17 bases between them. This CDR3 comprises 18 residues. CDR3 sequence (DNA): TGTGCCAGCAGTTTACGTCAGGGAGCGGGGTTTAGCAATCAGCCCCAGCATTTT. Translation gives CASSLRQGAGFSNQPQHF.

V and J are TRBV5-1 and TRBJ1-3; D possibly corresponds to TRBD1 (5 bases). Germline CDR1 SGHRS, CDR2 YFSETQ. This CDR3 is 14 amino acids long. The V gene lost 3 bases and the J gene lost 3 bases, with 10 bases spanning the gap. CDR3 protein: CASSSGMYGNTIYF. CDR3 DNA: TGCGCCAGCAGCTCAGGGATGTATGGAAACACCATATATTTT.

The V and J genes are TRBV12-3 or TRBV12-4 and TRBJ1-2; D call uncertain. This CDR3 has 12 amino acids. V lost 7 bases and J 5 bases, leaving 11 bases between the germline ends. CDR3 protein: CASITILYGYTF. In DNA form, the CDR3 reads TGTGCCAGCATCACTATTCTATATGGCTACACCTTC.

This clone has a single count. The genes are TRBV19 and TRBJ2-2, with TRBD2 as a possible D gene (5 bases). V was cut by 4 bases and J by 7 bases, with 10 bases left in between. Germline assignment: CDR1 LNHDA and CDR2 SQIVND (reference sequence). This CDR3 region has 13 residues. CDR3 loop: CASSRRDGGELFF. The CDR3 DNA is TGTGCCAGTAGTAGACGGGATGGCGGGGAGCTGTTTTTT.